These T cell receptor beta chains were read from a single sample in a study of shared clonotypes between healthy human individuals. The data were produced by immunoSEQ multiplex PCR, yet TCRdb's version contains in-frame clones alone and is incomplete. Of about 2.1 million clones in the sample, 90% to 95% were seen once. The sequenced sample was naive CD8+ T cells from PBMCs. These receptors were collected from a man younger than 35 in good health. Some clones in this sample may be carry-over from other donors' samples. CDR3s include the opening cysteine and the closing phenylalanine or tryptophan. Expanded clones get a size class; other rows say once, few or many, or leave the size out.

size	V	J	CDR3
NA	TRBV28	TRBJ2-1	CASRWDRGLPINEQFF
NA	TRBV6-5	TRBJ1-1	CASSLGRTNTEAFF
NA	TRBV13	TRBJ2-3	CASSVRLAEPTDTQYF
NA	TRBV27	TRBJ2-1	CASSLERVGNEQFF
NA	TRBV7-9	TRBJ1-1	CASSIHDSVNTEAFF
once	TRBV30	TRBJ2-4	CAQVIRDRGISIQYF
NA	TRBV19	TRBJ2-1	CASSIEGTGINEQFF
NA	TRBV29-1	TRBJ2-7	CSVAGTSGRYEQYF
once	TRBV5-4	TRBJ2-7	CASNPGRGEQYF
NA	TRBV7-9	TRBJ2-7	CASSLDRSYEQYF
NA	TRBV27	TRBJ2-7	CASSLSGWNNDYEQYF
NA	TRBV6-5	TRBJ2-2	CASSPGQTNTGELFF
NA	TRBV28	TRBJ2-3	CASSSPLVARRADTQYF
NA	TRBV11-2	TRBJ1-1	CASSLGGWGKNTEAFF
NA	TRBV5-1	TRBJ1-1	CASSSSGVGEAFF
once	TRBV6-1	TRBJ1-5	CASSGGTGEQPQHF
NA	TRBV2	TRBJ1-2	CASRGTAYGYTF
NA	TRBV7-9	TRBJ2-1	CASSSRDSVYNEQFF
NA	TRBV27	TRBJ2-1	CASSLTRTGRSNEQFF
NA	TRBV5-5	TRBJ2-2	CASSPTVGELFF
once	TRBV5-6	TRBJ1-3	CASSLPPKPGNTIYF
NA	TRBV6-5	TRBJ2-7	CASRDRAGEPYEQYF
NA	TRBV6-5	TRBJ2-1	CASSYAGSKYNEQFF
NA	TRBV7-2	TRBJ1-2	CASSSSTGIIYGYTF
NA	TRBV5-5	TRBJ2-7	CASSSEWGAPYEQYF
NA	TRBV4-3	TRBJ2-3	CASSQERKGLITDTQYF
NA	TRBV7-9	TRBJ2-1	CASSLFLAGGDEQFF